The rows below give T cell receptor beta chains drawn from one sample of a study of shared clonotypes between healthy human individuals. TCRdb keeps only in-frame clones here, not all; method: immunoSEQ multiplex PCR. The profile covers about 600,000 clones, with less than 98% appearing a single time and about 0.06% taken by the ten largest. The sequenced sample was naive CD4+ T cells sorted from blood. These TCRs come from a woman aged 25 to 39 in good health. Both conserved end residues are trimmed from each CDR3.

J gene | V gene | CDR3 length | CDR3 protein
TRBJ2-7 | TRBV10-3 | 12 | ATRGREGLVEQY
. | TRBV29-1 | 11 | SVVTSGRDEQY
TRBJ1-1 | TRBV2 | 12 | ASSEWGMNTEAF
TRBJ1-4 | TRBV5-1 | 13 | ASSVPRGTNEKLF
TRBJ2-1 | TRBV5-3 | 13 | ALSAEGRGYNEQF
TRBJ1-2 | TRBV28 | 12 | ASRGGQGERGYT
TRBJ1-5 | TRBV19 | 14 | ASSAKWGTGGQPQH
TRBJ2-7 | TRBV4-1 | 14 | ASSQGRQGLSYEQY
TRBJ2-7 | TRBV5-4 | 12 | ASSFYGQEREQY
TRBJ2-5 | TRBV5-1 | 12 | ASSLGQGEETQY
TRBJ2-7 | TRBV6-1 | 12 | ASSVGTGAYEQY
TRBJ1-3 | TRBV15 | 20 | ATSRDRAGKQGEPSSGNTIY
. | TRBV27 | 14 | ASSPLRGSSSYEQY
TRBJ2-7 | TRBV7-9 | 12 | ASSLSEVSYEQY
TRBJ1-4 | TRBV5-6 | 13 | ASRPEGATNEKLF
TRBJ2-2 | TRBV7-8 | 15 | ASSFSYGGTNTGELF
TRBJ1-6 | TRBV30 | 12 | AWSNRGQNSPLH
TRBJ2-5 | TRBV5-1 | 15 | ASSFPGLAGLGETQY
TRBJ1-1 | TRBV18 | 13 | ASSGQGNRNTEAF
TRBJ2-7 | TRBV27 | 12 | ASSLGLASYLLY
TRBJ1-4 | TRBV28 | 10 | ASSWRAEKLF
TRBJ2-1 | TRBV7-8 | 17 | ASSSRRVMGRSSYNEQF
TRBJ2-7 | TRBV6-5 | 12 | ASSATGGSYEQY
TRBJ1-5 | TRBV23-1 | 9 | ASGLNQPQH
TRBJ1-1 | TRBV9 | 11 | ASRGGRNTEAF
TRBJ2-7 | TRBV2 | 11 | ASSLRVGGEQY
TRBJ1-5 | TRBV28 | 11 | ASSLSDYQPQH
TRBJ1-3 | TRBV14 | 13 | ASSQKQGFGNTIY
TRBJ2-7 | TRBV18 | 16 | ASSPQGGDSVSSYEQY
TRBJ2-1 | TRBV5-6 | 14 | ASSLDGPRAANEQF
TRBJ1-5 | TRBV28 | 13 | ASSLRQGARQPQH
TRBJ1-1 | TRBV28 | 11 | ASGGFGGTEAF
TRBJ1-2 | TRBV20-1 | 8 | SAIQDGYT
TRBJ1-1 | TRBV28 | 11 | AGDRPPGTEAF